This TCR beta chain was identified during a study of T cell responses to AZD1222 COVID-19 vaccine (dated by TCRdb to the early 2020s). With respect to the entire study: A total of over 230 trial participants underwent TCR sequencing, of whom 200 to 220 received two doses of AZD1222 and 26 received two doses of the MenACWY control vaccine. Trial participants were enrolled into age subgroups of 18-55, 56-69 and 70-plus years, which contained around 140, 26 and 57 TCR-sequenced participants, respectively. What the research found in general, with its limitations: In the small 56-69-year group, the increase in depth fell short of significance, most likely because of low power. Participants were mostly white British, with more females than males. The authors suggested clonal diversity may have been underestimated. Because no day 14 peak-response samples were available, the repertoires could be characterized only after the peak T cell response. Only 5 to 7 AZD1222 recipients were SARS-CoV-2 seropositive at baseline, limiting conclusions about previously exposed vaccinees. A significant rise in spike-specific TCR breadth and depth was observed after two AZD1222 doses relative to day 0 and relative to MenACWY recipients. Vaccine-associated CD4 TCRs spanned the whole spike protein, with dominant responses in regions 160-218 and 743-854. Nearly half of unique spike-specific TCRs reportedly recognized epitopes outside regions mutated in the B.1.351 and B.1.1.7 variants.

The CDR3 regions of human TCRbeta chains were analyzed by immunosequencing. The original methods were these. TCRs in the repertoires were matched against a reference library of SARS-CoV-2-specific TCRs that had been generated with the MIRA antigen-specificity platform. Breadth meant the fraction of unique TCRs that were SARS-CoV-2-associated, whereas depth meant the fraction of total T cells that were SARS-CoV-2-associated. Using the MIRA data, each spike-specific TCR was mapped to the spike region that the TCR reacts to and placed in a CD4 or CD8 class. Log10-transformed breadth and depth values were compared by one-way ANOVA with Sidak's multiple comparisons tests. What TCRdb holds here is the immuneACCESS table cut down to in-frame rearrangements. Part of the clones is not present; checked against another copy, under half of the missing clones reflect an unresolved V gene, and the others are unexplained. The DNA was the basis for D and trimming; V, J and clone size are from that table. The sample table contains about 64,000 clones; only one count was recorded for over 80% of them. The ten largest account for 6.3% of the sample.

The time point label on this specimen signifies: about 28 days (+/-7) after the second vaccine dose. The treatment or condition label, as the study defines it: meningococcal conjugate vaccine given as trial control. Vaccinee samples came from UK trials COV001 and COV002, including a single-blind randomized controlled phase 2/3 trial of AZD1222 (ChAdOx1 nCoV-19) in healthy adults. Trial participant PBMC samples were collected at day 0 and day 28 after the second dose for TCRbeta chain sequencing. Comment on this clone: Its antigen is unknown. Base qualities are not recorded, but no much larger clone differs from it by a single base.

This specimen was peripheral blood, taken 28 days after the second dose of the MenACWY control vaccine. This TCR was sampled from an adult who received the MenACWY meningococcal vaccine as a control.

The CDR3 has the sequence CASSPKGGRGTEAFF. The DNA sequence is given as TGTGCCAGCAGTCCCAAGGGGGGCCGTGGCACTGAAGCTTTCTTT. The chain joins TRBV27 to TRBJ1-1; TRBD1 could be the D gene, as 6 bases match. The CDR1 and CDR2 encoded by the germline V gene (reference sequence) are MNHEY and SMNVEV. Counted from cysteine to phenylalanine, this CDR3 has 15 amino acids. Only CDR3 DNA is held: 45 bases, read in frame from base 1. Between the V and J ends, shortened by 5 bases and 4 bases respectively, the junction contains 17 bases.